The 5 T cell receptor beta chains in this list originate from one sample, sequenced in a study of OX40 agonist ivuxolimab in advanced cancers. Produced via immunoSEQ multiplex PCR; TCRdb's table is partial and in-frame only. The profile covers 15,000 or so clones, with under 95% appearing a single time and around 25% taken by the ten largest. This specimen consisted of CD4+ or CD8+ T cells sorted from blood, obtained in a trial of the OX40 agonist ivuxolimab. These receptors came from an adult with an advanced solid tumor such as melanoma, head and neck, liver or kidney cancer.

V usage is TRBV29-1 and J usage is TRBJ2-7; 10 bases line up with TRBD2. CDR3 length equals 15 residues. From germline, CDR1 is SQVTM and CDR2 ANQGSEA. After removal of 1 base from V and 0 bases from J, the junction contained 3 bases not matched to a gene. In DNA, the CDR3 is TGCAGCGTTGAAGCACTAGCGGGAAACTCCTACGAGCAGTACTTC. Translation gives CSVEALAGNSYEQYF.

The chain employs TRBV7-9 and TRBJ1-1; 7 nucleotides match TRBD1. This CDR3 is built from 13 residues. The germline gives CDR1 SEHNR, CDR2 FQNEAQ (reference sequence). The ends lost 5 bases at V and 3 bases at J; junction bases unmatched: 3. The CDR3 protein is CASSGQGDTEAFF. The CDR3 DNA is TGTGCCAGCAGCGGGCAGGGGGACACTGAAGCTTTCTTT. The variable domain in full, completed from reference TRBV7-9 and TRBJ1-1, reads DTGVSQNPRHKITKRGQNVTFRCDPISEHNRLYWYRQTLGQGPEFLTYFQNEAQLEKSRLLSDRFSAERPKGSFSTLEIQRTEQGDSAMYLCASSGQGDTEAFFGQGTRLTVV.

The V gene is TRBV11-2, the J gene TRBJ2-5; 9 bases are shared with TRBD2. Per germline, CDR1 SGHAT and CDR2 FQNNGV. The V and J ends lost 3 bases and 3 bases, in that order; junction bases with no gene match: 2. CDR3 length: 14 residues. The CDR3 DNA reads TGTGCCAGCAGCTTCCCTAGCGGGAAAGAGACCCAGTACTTC. Translation gives CASSFPSGKETQYF.

This clone was found once. For the CDR3, the DNA is TGTGCCAACGGTGGGGCGCCGAGCACTGAAGCTTTCTTT. The encoded protein is CANGGAPSTEAFF. The chain is built from TRBV6-1 and TRBJ1-1, with TRBD1 as a possible D gene (5 bases). Trimming removed 10 bases from V and 4 bases from J, with 16 bases in between. This CDR3 comprises 13 residues. Looked up from germline, CDR1 is MNHNS and CDR2 is SASEGT.

The chain employs TRBV14 and TRBJ1-3; unclear D gene. Germline loops: CDR1 SGHDN, CDR2 FVKESK. The CDR3 runs to 20 residues. Trimming pared 0 bases from V and 2 bases from J, leaving 23 bases between. The CDR3 protein is CASSQDLYSSFQKAGNTIYF. The CDR3 region has the DNA TGTGCCAGCAGCCAAGATTTATATTCGTCCTTCCAGAAGGCTGGAAACACCATATATTTT.